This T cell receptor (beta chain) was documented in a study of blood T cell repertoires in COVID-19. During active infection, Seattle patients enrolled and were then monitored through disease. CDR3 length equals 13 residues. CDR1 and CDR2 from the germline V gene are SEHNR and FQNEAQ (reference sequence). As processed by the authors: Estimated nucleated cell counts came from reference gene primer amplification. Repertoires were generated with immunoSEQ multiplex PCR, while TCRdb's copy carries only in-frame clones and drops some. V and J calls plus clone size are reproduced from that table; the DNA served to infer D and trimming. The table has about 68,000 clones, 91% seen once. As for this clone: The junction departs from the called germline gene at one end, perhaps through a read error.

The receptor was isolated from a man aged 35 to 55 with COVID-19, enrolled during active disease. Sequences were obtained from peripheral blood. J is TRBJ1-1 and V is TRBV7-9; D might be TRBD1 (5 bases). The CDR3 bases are TGTGCCAGCAGCTTAGGGTCCCCCCCCAGGGCCGTATTT. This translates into CASSLGSPPRAVF.